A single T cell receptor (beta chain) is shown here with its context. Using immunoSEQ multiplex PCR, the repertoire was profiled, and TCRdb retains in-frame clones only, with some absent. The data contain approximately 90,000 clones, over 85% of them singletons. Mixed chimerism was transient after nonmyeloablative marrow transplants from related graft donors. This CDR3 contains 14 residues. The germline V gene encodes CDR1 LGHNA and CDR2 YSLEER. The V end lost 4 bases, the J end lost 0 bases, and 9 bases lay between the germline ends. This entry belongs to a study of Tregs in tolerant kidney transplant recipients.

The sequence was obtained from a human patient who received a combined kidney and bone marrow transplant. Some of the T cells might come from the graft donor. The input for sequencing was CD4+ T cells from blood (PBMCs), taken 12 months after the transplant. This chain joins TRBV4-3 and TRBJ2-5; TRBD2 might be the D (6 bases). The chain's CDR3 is CASSLRGYQETQYF. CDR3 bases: TGCGCCAGCAGCCTCCGGGGGTACCAAGAGACCCAGTACTTC.